Listed here are 7 T cell receptor beta chains from one sample, sequenced in a study of blood T cells in healthy people across ages. PCR was performed a second time for about 7 to 11 cycles using a sample-barcoded 5' primer and a J-beta primer mix. TCRdb re-called the 5' RACE reads through MiXCR, storing one row per CDR3 protein. This table holds fewer than 800,000 distinct CDR3 sequences, 32% found once. Sequencing was done on a sample of blood. The receptors stem from a woman older than 75 in good health.

V usage is TRBV5-1 and J usage is TRBJ1-5; a possible D gene is TRBD1 (5 bases). Germline-derived CDR1 and CDR2 are SGHRS and YFSETQ. CDR3 length: 15 amino acids. V lost 1 base and J lost 4, with 12 bases in between. For the CDR3, the DNA is TGCGCCAGCAGCTTGAACGGGGCAAGTAATCAGCCCCAGCATTTT. It encodes CASSLNGASNQPQHF.

The sample holds many counts of this clonotype. V and J are TRBV6-5 and TRBJ2-5; the match to TRBD1 covers 8 bases. Germline lookup yields CDR1 MNHEY and CDR2 SVGAGI. Trimming cost V 6 bases and J 2 bases; bases outside gene matches: 11. The CDR3 sequence is 16 residues long. CDR3 bases: TGTGCCAGCAGCTCGAATAGAGGGACAGGTCAAGAGACCCAGTACTTC. Translation: CASSSNRGTGQETQYF.

The table lists this clonotype with many counts. The chain links TRBV29-1 to TRBJ1-4, with 7 positions matching TRBD1. Germline values: CDR1 SQVTM, CDR2 ANQGSEA. J gave up 5 bases and V 0 bases, and 3 bases lay outside the gene matches. This CDR3 contains 14 residues. The CDR3 region has the DNA TGCAGCGTTGAAGAGACAGGGAGGAATGAAAAACTGTTTTTT. It is translated as CSVEETGRNEKLFF.

This rearrangement joins TRBV20-1 to TRBJ2-3; 7 bases map to TRBD2. Trimming at V came to 6 bases and at J to 5 bases, leaving 14 bases not matched to a gene. Germline CDR1 reads DFQATT; CDR2 reads SNEGSKA (reference sequence). This CDR3 contains 15 residues. CDR3 in amino acids: CSAYPGGRQGDTQYF. CDR3 bases: TGCAGTGCCTACCCGGGGGGACGCCAGGGAGATACGCAGTATTTT.

This clonotype was seen at least ten times. This chain uses TRBV6-2 or TRBV6-3 with TRBJ2-1; 7 nucleotides match TRBD1. The V gene end was trimmed by 6 bases and the J gene end by 8 bases; junction bases not matched to a gene: 7. The CDR3 is 13 amino acids. CDR1 and CDR2 (germline): MNHEY, SVGEGT. CDR3 region: CASRPLTGDEQFF. DNA for the CDR3: TGTGCCAGCAGACCTCTCACAGGGGATGAGCAGTTCTTC.

J is TRBJ2-1 and V is TRBV12-3 or TRBV12-4; 8 bases agree with TRBD2. The CDR3 extends over 14 amino acids. Trimming removed 2 bases from V and 8 bases from J; junction bases left unmatched: 5. In DNA, the CDR3 is TGTGCCAGCAGTTTAACGGGGGGGATCTATGAGCAGTTCTTC. This sequence encodes CASSLTGGIYEQFF.

J is TRBJ1-4 and V is TRBV27, with 7 bases matching TRBD1. The CDR3 runs to 16 residues. Per the germline V gene, CDR1 is MNHEY and CDR2 is SMNVEV (reference sequence). Germline trimming cut 3 bases from V and 1 base from J; bases unmatched to any gene: 5. In nucleotides, the CDR3 is TGTGCCAGCAGTTTCCTGAGACAGGGAACTAATGAAAAACTGTTTTTT. Residues: CASSFLRQGTNEKLFF.